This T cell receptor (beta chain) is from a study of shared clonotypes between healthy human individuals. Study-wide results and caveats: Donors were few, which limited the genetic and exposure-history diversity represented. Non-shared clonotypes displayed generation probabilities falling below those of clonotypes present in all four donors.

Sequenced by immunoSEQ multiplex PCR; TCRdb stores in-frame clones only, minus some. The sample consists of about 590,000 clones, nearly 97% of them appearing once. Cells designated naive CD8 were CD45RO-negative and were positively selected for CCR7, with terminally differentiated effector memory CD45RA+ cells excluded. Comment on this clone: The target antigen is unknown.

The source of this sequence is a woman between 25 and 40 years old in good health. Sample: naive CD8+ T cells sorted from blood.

The CDR3 nucleotides read TGTGCCAGCAAGGGAGTATACGAGCAGTACTTC. It encodes CASKGVYEQYF. The chain links TRBV28 to TRBJ2-7, with D maybe TRBD2 (5 bases). The V gene's germline CDR1 is MDHEN and CDR2 SYDVKM. The CDR3 runs to 11 residues. Trimming removed 7 bases at V and 4 bases at J, with 8 bases between.